The next 28 T cell receptor beta chains were all read from a single sample in a study of shared clonotypes between healthy human individuals. The table came from immunoSEQ multiplex PCR; TCRdb's copy has only in-frame clones and leaves some out. The sample contains millions of clones, 85% to 95% of which appear only once. Sequencing was performed on naive CD4+ T cells from PBMCs. Noted subset: CD45RA+ positively selected. These receptors came from a man aged 18 to 30 in good health. Some clones in this sample may be carry-over from other donors' samples.

The chain uses TRBV5-1 and TRBJ2-1; 9 bases are a match to TRBD2. This CDR3 has 15 amino acids. In germline, CDR1 is SGHRS, CDR2 YFSETQ. The V segment lost 3 bases and the J segment 9 bases; nucleotides outside the gene matches: 10. The CDR3, as DNA: TGCGCCAGCAGCTCCCGGGGCGGGAGGGCCTCTGAGCAGTTCTTC. It codes for CASSSRGGRASEQFF.

Regarding this clone: The sample carries other DNA sequences with the same CDR3. This chain links TRBV10-3 with TRBJ2-1, with D possibly TRBD1 on 5 matching bases. CDR3 length equals 14 residues. The germline V and J ends were trimmed by 0 bases and 6 bases, with 9 bases remaining between them. Germline V gives CDR1 ENHRY, CDR2 SYGVKD. The CDR3 is CAISESRGSNEQFF. The CDR3 nucleotides are TGTGCCATCAGTGAGTCAAGGGGATCCAATGAGCAGTTCTTC.

CDR3 amino acids: CASSPTDRYTEAFF. CDR3 sequence (DNA): TGTGCCAGCAGTCCTACTGACAGGTACACTGAAGCTTTCTTT. The chain carries TRBV28 and TRBJ1-1; D possibly corresponds to TRBD1 (6 bases). The CDR3 totals 14 residues. Trimming took off 5 bases at V and 3 bases at J, with 13 bases between the two ends. Germline CDR1 is MDHEN and CDR2 is SYDVKM. Filled out from reference TRBV28 and TRBJ1-1, the complete variable domain reads DVKVTQSSRYLVKRTGEKVFLECVQDMDHENMFWYRQDPGLGLRLIYFSYDVKMKEKGDIPEGYSVSREKKERFSLILESASTNQTSMYLCASSPTDRYTEAFFGQGTRLTVV.

The chain carries TRBV5-1 and TRBJ2-7; tentatively, D is TRBD2 (5 bases). With 2 bases removed from V and 0 bases from J, the gap between germline ends came to 9 bases. CDR1 is SGHRS and CDR2 is YFSETQ in the germline V gene. The CDR3 is 14 amino acids. In DNA, the CDR3 is TGCGCCAGCAGCTTCCTGAGCGGCTCCTACGAGCAGTACTTC. Protein product: CASSFLSGSYEQYF.

V is TRBV6-5 and J is TRBJ1-6; weak D call: TRBD1 (5 bases). Germline values: CDR1 MNHEY, CDR2 SVGAGI. V was trimmed by 6 bases and J by 9 bases, leaving 12 bases between them. The CDR3 is 13 amino acids. DNA for the CDR3: TGTGCCAGCAGGTCCGGGACCTTTTCACCCCTCCACTTT. Translation: CASRSGTFSPLHF.

This chain connects TRBV27 to TRBJ2-3; 9 bases fit TRBD2. Per germline, CDR1 MNHEY and CDR2 SMNVEV (reference sequence). This CDR3 has 14 amino acids. V was clipped by 6 bases and J by 4 bases; unmatched bases: 5. The CDR3 DNA follows: TGTGCCAGCAGGTTAGCGGGAGCCCCAGATACGCAGTATTTT. Translating it yields CASRLAGAPDTQYF.

This clone was seen just once. The rearrangement joins TRBV28 to TRBJ2-5, with D possibly TRBD1 on 6 matching bases. Germline CDR1 and CDR2: MDHEN and SYDVKM. Trimming took off 4 bases at V and 3 bases at J, with 12 bases between the two ends. CDR3 length: 14 residues. The CDR3 region has the DNA TGTGCCAGCAGTTATGGGGGCGCAAAAGAGACCCAGTACTTC. Translating it yields CASSYGGAKETQYF.

The chain couples TRBV4-2 to TRBJ2-3; 10 bases line up with TRBD1. CDR1 is LGHNA, CDR2 YNFKEQ, per germline. The CDR3 loop spans 15 amino acids. Germline trimming cut 1 base from V and 3 bases from J; bases unmatched to any gene: 1. CDR3 sequence reads: CASSQGDRGTDTQYF. CDR3 DNA: TGTGCCAGCAGCCAAGGGGACAGGGGTACAGATACGCAGTATTTT.

This clone appeared once. The CDR3 DNA reads TGTGCCAGCAGCTTCCTTATGACGGGGGACACAGATACGCAGTATTTT. Translating gives CASSFLMTGDTDTQYF. V is TRBV7-9 and J is TRBJ2-3, with D perhaps TRBD2 (6 bases). Between the trimmed V and J ends, which lost 3 bases and 2 bases, there was a span of 15 bases. The CDR3 loop spans 16 amino acids. The germline gives CDR1 SEHNR, CDR2 FQNEAQ (reference sequence).

The genes are TRBV5-4 and TRBJ1-4; no reliable D call. The germline CDR1 and CDR2 sequences are SGHNT and YYREEE (reference sequence). Trimming took 5 bases from V and 13 from J, leaving 15 bases between them. The CDR3 contains 12 residues. The CDR3 nucleotides read TGTGCCAGCAGTCCCGGAAATTCAAGACTGTTTTTT. Amino acids: CASSPGNSRLFF.

In DNA, the CDR3 is TGTGCCAGCAGCCTACTCCTCGATGAGCAGTTCTTC. Translating it yields CASSLLLDEQFF. The rearrangement uses TRBV7-9 and TRBJ2-1, with D hard to call. With 5 bases removed from V and 8 bases from J, the gap between germline ends came to 10 bases. CDR3 length equals 12 residues. Germline assignment: CDR1 SEHNR and CDR2 FQNEAQ (reference sequence).

V is TRBV28 and J is TRBJ1-1; the D is unclear. The CDR3 runs to 15 residues. The V and J ends lost 5 bases and 0 bases respectively, with 13 bases between them. Germline V gene data show CDR1 as MDHEN and CDR2 as SYDVKM. The CDR3 sequence is CASSLYGVVNTEAFF. Written as DNA, the CDR3 is TGTGCCAGCAGTCTCTACGGGGTAGTGAACACTGAAGCTTTCTTT.

V and J are TRBV7-3 and TRBJ2-1; D might be TRBD2 (5 bases). Trimming left V 2 bases short and J 3 bases short, with 29 bases between. Germline V gene data show CDR1 as SGHTA and CDR2 as FQGTGA. The CDR3 covers 21 residues. In DNA form, the CDR3 reads TGTGCCAGCAGCTTACCCTCCGGACTTGCGAAAGCCCGCAGACACTACAATGAGCAGTTCTTC. It encodes CASSLPSGLAKARRHYNEQFF.

The chain carries TRBV28 and TRBJ2-3; TRBD2 agrees at 8 bases. The CDR3 has 18 residues. With 7 bases clipped from V and 0 bases from J, the junction kept 15 bases outside the gene matches. The germline gives CDR1 MDHEN, CDR2 SYDVKM. The DNA for the CDR3 is TGTGCCAGCACCGATCTTTTGGCGCTAGCGGGTAGCACAGATACGCAGTATTTT. This encodes CASTDLLALAGSTDTQYF.

The chain uses TRBV18 and TRBJ2-7; 7 nucleotides line up with TRBD1. Germline-derived CDR1 and CDR2 are KGHSH and LQKENI. The length of the CDR3 is 13 residues. The trim removed 4 bases at V and 4 bases at J, leaving 4 bases unmatched. The CDR3 DNA follows: TGTGCCAGCTCACGGACAGGCGAGTACGAGCAGTACTTC. The encoded protein is CASSRTGEYEQYF.

About this clone: This sample also contains other DNA sequences that code for the same CDR3. The chain has TRBV19 and TRBJ2-5; 7 nucleotides match TRBD1. V trimming: 6 bases; J trimming: 2 bases; junction bases outside the gene matches: 6. Germline CDR1 and CDR2: LNHDA and SQIVND (reference sequence). This CDR3 spans 14 amino acids. The CDR3 coding sequence is TGTGCCAGTAGCATCGACAGGGCTCAAGAGACCCAGTACTTC. Protein sequence: CASSIDRAQETQYF.

This chain links TRBV25-1 with TRBJ2-3; D might be TRBD2 (6 bases). The germline V gene has CDR1 MGHDK and CDR2 SYGVNS. V lost 4 bases and J lost 1, with 12 bases in between. This CDR3 has 15 residues. The CDR3 spells CASSGLGLGTDTQYF. CDR3 nucleotides: TGTGCCAGCAGTGGACTAGGTCTGGGCACAGATACGCAGTATTTT.

V is TRBV9 and J is TRBJ2-3; either TRBD1 or TRBD2 may supply D (5 bases each). Germline CDR1 reads SGDLS; CDR2 reads YYNGEE. V dropped 4 bases and J dropped 0 bases, with 12 bases sitting between them. The CDR3 is 15 amino acids. In nucleotides, the CDR3 is TGTGCCAGCAGCAATCACCGGGACAGCACAGATACGCAGTATTTT. Translation gives CASSNHRDSTDTQYF.

The gene calls are TRBV2 and TRBJ2-7, with 7 nucleotides matching TRBD2. The CDR3 runs to 14 residues. Losses at the gene ends were 6 bases for V and 2 bases for J; bases not matched to a gene: 7. The germline CDR1 and CDR2 sequences are SNHLY and FYNNEI. Here the CDR3 DNA reads TGTGCCAGCAGGGGGGGACTAACCCCCTACGAGCAGTACTTC. Translating gives CASRGGLTPYEQYF.

The chain uses TRBV4-1 and TRBJ2-7, with TRBD2 matching 10 bases. The CDR3 sequence is 19 residues long. After removal of 4 bases from V and 3 bases from J, the junction contained 18 bases not matched to a gene. Germline values: CDR1 MGHRA, CDR2 YSYEKL. The CDR3 loop reads CASSLRENSASGRIYEQYF. The DNA of the CDR3 is TGCGCCAGCAGCCTAAGAGAAAACTCAGCTAGCGGGAGAATCTACGAGCAGTACTTC.

In DNA, the CDR3 is TGTGCCAGCAGCCAAGGGACTAGCGGGAGACAGAATGAGCAGTTCTTC. Translating it yields CASSQGTSGRQNEQFF. The chain uses TRBV11-3 and TRBJ2-1; TRBD2 matches at 14 bases. V gave up 5 bases and J gave up 7 bases; unmatched junction bases: 7. Germline CDR1 SGHNT, CDR2 YENEEA. This CDR3 region has 16 residues.

This clone was seen only a few times. V gene TRBV30 combines with J gene TRBJ1-3; D is unresolved. Trimming shortened V by 5 bases and J by 4 bases, and 12 bases separated the two germline ends. The CDR3 sequence is 13 residues long. Germline CDR1 reads GTSNPN; CDR2 reads SVGIG (reference sequence). CDR3 sequence (DNA): TGTGCCTGGGGATCCCTGGGGGGAAACACCATATATTTT. It specifies CAWGSLGGNTIYF.

V is TRBV19 and J is TRBJ1-2; D gene unclear. Trimming stripped 3 bases from V and 4 bases from J, with 6 bases between. CDR1 is LNHDA, CDR2 SQIVND, per germline (reference sequence). CDR3 length equals 12 residues. CDR3 sequence reads: CASSIDSYGYTF. The DNA of the CDR3 is TGTGCCAGTAGTATTGATAGCTATGGCTACACCTTC.

The count of this clone is one. The chain has TRBV7-2 and TRBJ2-1; tentative D call: TRBD2 (5 bases). Trimming left V 1 base short and J 7 bases short, with 8 bases between. The CDR3 covers 13 residues. CDR1 SGHTA and CDR2 FQGNSA come from the germline V gene. This CDR3 is CASSLERWNEQFF. The CDR3 bases are TGTGCCAGCAGCTTAGAGCGGTGGAATGAGCAGTTCTTC.

The V and J genes are TRBV6-5 and TRBJ1-1; TRBD1 aligns across 12 bases. The CDR3 length is 15 residues. CDR1 and CDR2 from the germline V gene are MNHEY and SVGAGI. After removal of 6 bases from V and 3 bases from J, the junction contained 5 bases not matched to a gene. CDR3 DNA: TGTGCCAGCAGCTCTGGGACAGGGGGCGACACTGAAGCTTTCTTT. Protein product: CASSSGTGGDTEAFF.

V is TRBV7-3 and J is TRBJ2-7, with D perhaps TRBD2 (6 bases). V dropped 5 bases and J dropped 2 bases, with 13 bases sitting between them. This CDR3 is built from 14 residues. Germline values: CDR1 SGHTA, CDR2 FQGTGA. The CDR3, as DNA: TGTGCCAGCAGCCCCAGCGGGTCTGCCTACGAGCAGTACTTC. It specifies CASSPSGSAYEQYF.

This chain joins TRBV11-2 and TRBJ2-3; no firm D call. CDR1 SGHAT and CDR2 FQNNGV come from the germline V gene. The germline V and J ends were trimmed by 5 bases and 2 bases, with 5 bases remaining between them. This CDR3 has 12 amino acids. The DNA for the CDR3 is TGTGCCAGCAGCCAATTCACAGATACGCAGTATTTT. Protein: CASSQFTDTQYF.

This clone was counted a single time. The chain couples TRBV5-1 to TRBJ2-1; D gene unclear. Trimming pared 2 bases from V and 4 bases from J, leaving 16 bases between. Germline values: CDR1 SGHRS, CDR2 YFSETQ. The CDR3 sequence is 16 residues long. DNA of the CDR3: TGCGCCAGCAGCTTTAACGCGCCTGACCTTTACAATGAGCAGTTCTTC. This gives the protein CASSFNAPDLYNEQFF.